This is a list of T cell receptor beta chains from one sample in a study of T cell responses to AZD1222 COVID-19 vaccine. The table came from immunoSEQ multiplex PCR; TCRdb's copy has only in-frame clones and leaves some out. The profile covers about 160,000 clones, with more than 85% appearing a single time and 2.5% to 3.5% taken by the ten largest. The source material was peripheral blood, sampled 28 days after the second AZD1222 dose. These receptor sequences come from an adult who received the AZD1222 COVID-19 vaccine. The CDR3 runs from the conserved cysteine through the conserved F or W. Each record gives: D gene, clone size, V gene, J gene, CDR3 protein, CDR3 DNA. A D gene is named only where the DNA matches it firmly. A row's size may be missing; if present it is once, few, many or a size class.

>.|once|TRBV25-1|TRBJ1-4
CASSMTETTNEKLFF
TGTGCCAGCAGTATGACAGAGACAACTAATGAAAAACTGTTTTTT
>TRBD1|.|TRBV6-1|TRBJ2-1
CASSEGTGGYNEQFF
TGTGCCAGCAGTGAAGGGACAGGGGGCTACAATGAGCAGTTCTTC
>.|.|TRBV12-3/TRBV12-4|TRBJ2-7
CASSLLSRYEQYF
TGTGCCAGCAGTTTATTGTCTAGGTACGAGCAGTACTTC
>.|.|TRBV24-1|TRBJ2-1
CATRGRASVNEQFF
TGTGCCACCAGGGGTAGGGCCAGTGTGAATGAGCAGTTCTTC
>TRBD1|.|TRBV5-1|TRBJ2-7
CASSLTGDYEQYF
TGCGCCAGCAGCCTGACAGGGGACTACGAGCAGTACTTC
>TRBD1|.|TRBV24-1|TRBJ2-1
CATSDFSRQGLLEQFF
TGTGCCACCAGTGATTTTTCCCGACAGGGGCTTCTTGAGCAGTTCTTC
>TRBD1|.|TRBV27|TRBJ2-7
CASSLGQGPTYEQYF
TGTGCCAGCAGTCTCGGACAGGGCCCCACCTACGAGCAGTACTTC
>TRBD2|.|TRBV7-3|TRBJ2-1
CASSTGVGLADNEQFF
TGTGCCAGCAGCACGGGGGTCGGACTAGCGGACAATGAGCAGTTCTTC
>TRBD1|.|TRBV28|TRBJ1-2
CASSSGTALNYGYTF
TGTGCCAGCAGCTCCGGGACAGCCCTTAACTATGGCTACACCTTC
>.|.|TRBV12-5|TRBJ2-5
CASGLVWQGETQYF
TGTGCTAGTGGTTTGGTATGGCAGGGAGAGACCCAGTACTTC
>.|.|TRBV30|TRBJ1-3
CAWSVLGNTIYF
TGTGCCTGGAGTGTACTGGGAAACACCATATATTTT
>TRBD1|.|TRBV10-1|TRBJ2-7
CASSGSTGGTDEQYF
TGCGCCAGCAGTGGTTCGACAGGGGGAACCGACGAGCAGTACTTC
>.|.|TRBV19|TRBJ1-5
CASSIESQGDQLQHF
TGTGCCAGTAGTATAGAATCTCAGGGAGATCAGCTCCAGCATTTT
>.|.|TRBV9|TRBJ2-2
CASSLRGSPTGTGELFF
TGTGCCAGCAGCCTTCGGGGGTCTCCGACAGGCACCGGGGAGCTGTTTTTT
>TRBD1|.|TRBV6-1|TRBJ1-1
CASSEYTGDEAFF
TGTGCCAGCAGTGAGTACACAGGGGATGAAGCTTTCTTT
>.|.|TRBV10-3|TRBJ2-4
CAISVGGVKNIQYF
TGTGCCATCAGTGTAGGGGGGGTCAAAAACATTCAGTACTTC
>TRBD2|.|TRBV7-2|TRBJ2-2
CASSWTSGSTGELFF
TGTGCCAGCAGCTGGACTAGCGGGAGCACCGGGGAGCTGTTTTTT
>TRBD2|.|TRBV30|TRBJ2-5
CAWSRLAGVGETQYF
TGTGCCTGGAGCCGACTAGCGGGAGTTGGGGAGACCCAGTACTTC
>.|.|TRBV7-9|TRBJ1-1
CASSSTAEAFF
TGTGCCAGCAGCAGTACCGCTGAAGCTTTCTTT
>.|.|TRBV3-1/TRBV3-2|TRBJ1-4
CASSQEGNEKLFF
TGTGCCAGCAGCCAAGAAGGGAATGAAAAACTGTTTTTT
>TRBD2|.|TRBV3-1/TRBV3-2|TRBJ2-1
CASRLAGASDEQFF
TGTGCCAGCAGGCTAGCGGGCGCCAGCGATGAGCAGTTCTTC
>.|.|TRBV19|TRBJ1-5
CASSKDFSQPQHF
TGTGCCAGTAGTAAGGATTTTTCTCAGCCCCAGCATTTT
>TRBD2|.|TRBV9|TRBJ2-1
CASSVSGLAVNNEQFF
TGTGCCAGCAGCGTATCAGGGCTAGCGGTTAACAATGAGCAGTTCTTC
>TRBD1|.|TRBV7-8|TRBJ1-6
CASSPGQGLDNSPLHF
TGTGCCAGCAGCCCGGGACAGGGGTTGGATAATTCACCCCTCCACTTT
>.|.|TRBV3-1/TRBV3-2|TRBJ2-5
CASSPYRVGGETQYF
TGTGCCAGCAGCCCATACAGGGTCGGAGGAGAGACCCAGTACTTC
>.|.|TRBV18|TRBJ2-7
CASSPRRDISSYEQYF
TGTGCCAGCTCACCCCGAAGGGACATAAGCTCCTACGAGCAGTACTTC
>TRBD2|few|TRBV4-1|TRBJ2-1
CASSQAVSASGSRVINEQFF
TGCGCCAGCAGCCAAGCCGTCTCAGCGAGCGGGAGTAGGGTAATCAATGAGCAGTTCTTC
>TRBD1|once|TRBV5-1|TRBJ1-2
CASSGQGYGYTF
TGCGCCAGCAGCGGACAGGGCTATGGCTACACCTTC
>TRBD1|.|TRBV7-9|TRBJ2-7
CASSPGDRVYEQYF
TGTGCCAGCAGCCCGGGGGACAGGGTCTACGAGCAGTACTTC
>.|.|TRBV3-1/TRBV3-2|TRBJ1-2
CASSQDLGSSNYGYTF
TGTGCCAGCAGCCAAGATCTAGGTAGCTCTAACTATGGCTACACCTTC
>TRBD2|.|TRBV5-1|TRBJ2-3
CASSPGLAGEVDTQYF
TGCGCCAGCAGCCCGGGACTAGCGGGAGAAGTAGATACGCAGTATTTT
>.|.|TRBV5-1|TRBJ1-4
CASSLAPQGDATNEKLFF
TGCGCCAGCAGCTTGGCCCCACAGGGAGACGCAACTAATGAAAAACTGTTTTTT
>.|.|TRBV29-1|TRBJ1-2
CSVDSGWTYGYTF
TGCAGCGTTGATTCCGGTTGGACCTATGGCTACACCTTC
>TRBD1|.|TRBV25-1|TRBJ1-5
CASSESTGSQPQHF
TGTGCCAGCAGTGAATCGACAGGGAGCCAGCCCCAGCATTTT
>.|.|TRBV27|TRBJ2-7
CASSRDVTYEQYF
TGTGCCAGCAGCCGGGACGTTACCTACGAGCAGTACTTC
>TRBD2|.|TRBV5-6|TRBJ2-2
CASISIGGSNTGELFF
TGTGCCAGCATTTCCATCGGGGGGTCGAACACCGGGGAGCTGTTTTTT
>.|few|TRBV5-1|TRBJ2-5
CASSNNQPETQYF
TGCGCCAGCAGCAACAACCAGCCAGAGACCCAGTACTTC
>.|.|TRBV7-9|TRBJ2-5
CASSPPFRVGETQYF
TGTGCCAGCAGCCCCCCGTTTCGGGTTGGAGAGACCCAGTACTTC
>.|.|TRBV7-9|TRBJ1-2
CASSSLTETYGYTF
TGTGCCAGCAGCTCTTTGACAGAGACCTATGGCTACACCTTC
>TRBD1|.|TRBV7-6|TRBJ2-7
CASSLGGTGNYEQYF
TGTGCCAGCAGCTTAGGCGGGACAGGGAACTACGAGCAGTACTTC